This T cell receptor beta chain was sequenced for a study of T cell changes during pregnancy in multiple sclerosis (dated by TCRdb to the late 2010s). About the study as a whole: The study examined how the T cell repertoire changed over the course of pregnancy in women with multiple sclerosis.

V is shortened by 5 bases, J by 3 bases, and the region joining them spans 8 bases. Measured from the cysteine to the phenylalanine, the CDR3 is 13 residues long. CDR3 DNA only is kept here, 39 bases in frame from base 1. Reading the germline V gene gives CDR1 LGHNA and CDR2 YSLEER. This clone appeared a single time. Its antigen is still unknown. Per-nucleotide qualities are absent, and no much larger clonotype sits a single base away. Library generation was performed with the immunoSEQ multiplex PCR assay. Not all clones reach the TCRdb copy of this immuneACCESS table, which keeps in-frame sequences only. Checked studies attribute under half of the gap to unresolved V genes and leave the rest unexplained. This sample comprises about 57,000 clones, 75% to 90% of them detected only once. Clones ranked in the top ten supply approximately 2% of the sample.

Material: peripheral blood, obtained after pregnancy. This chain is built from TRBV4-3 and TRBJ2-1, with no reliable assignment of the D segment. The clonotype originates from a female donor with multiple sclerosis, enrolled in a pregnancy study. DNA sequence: TGCGCCAGCAGCACGGGTATCTACAATGAGCAGTTCTTC. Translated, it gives CASSTGIYNEQFF.